Detailed here is one T cell receptor beta chain. This entry comes from a study of control samples from healthy donors and cancer patients. Only in-frame clones appear in the TCRdb table, and some are missing; sequencing was by immunoSEQ multiplex PCR. The profile shows roughly 220,000 clones, 85% to 95% of them singletons. V lost 4 bases to trimming and J lost 6 bases; unmatched junction nucleotides: 13. Per the germline V gene, CDR1 is SEHNR and CDR2 is FQNEAQ (reference sequence). This CDR3 comprises 17 residues. The sample consisted of blood. The TCR originated in a man in his fifties in good health. The chain has TRBV7-9 and TRBJ1-4; 8 nucleotides match TRBD1. The CDR3 here is CASSSKPDRGLYEKLFF. In DNA form, the CDR3 reads TGTGCCAGCAGCTCAAAACCAGACAGGGGATTATATGAAAAACTGTTTTTT.